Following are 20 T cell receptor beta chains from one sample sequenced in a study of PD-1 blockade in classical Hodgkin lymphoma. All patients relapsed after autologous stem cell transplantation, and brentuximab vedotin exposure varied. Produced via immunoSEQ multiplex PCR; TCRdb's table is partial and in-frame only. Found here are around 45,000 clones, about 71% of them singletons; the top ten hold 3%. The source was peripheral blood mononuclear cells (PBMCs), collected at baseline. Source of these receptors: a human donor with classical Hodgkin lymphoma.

The CDR3 nucleotides read TGTGCCAGCAGCCCTAGCGACGGTGGCACCGGGGAGCTGTTTTTT. The encoded protein is CASSPSDGGTGELFF. The V call is TRBV25-1, the J call TRBJ2-2, with D perhaps TRBD2 (6 bases). The CDR3 sequence is 15 residues long. V was cut by 6 bases and J by 4 bases, with 15 bases left in between. The germline V gene has CDR1 MGHDK and CDR2 SYGVNS.

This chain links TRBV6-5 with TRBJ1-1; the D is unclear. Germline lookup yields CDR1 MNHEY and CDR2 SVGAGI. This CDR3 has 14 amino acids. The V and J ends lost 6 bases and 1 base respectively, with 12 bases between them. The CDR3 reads CASSMSRENTEAFF. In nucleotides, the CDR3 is TGTGCCAGCAGCATGTCCCGGGAGAACACTGAAGCTTTCTTT.

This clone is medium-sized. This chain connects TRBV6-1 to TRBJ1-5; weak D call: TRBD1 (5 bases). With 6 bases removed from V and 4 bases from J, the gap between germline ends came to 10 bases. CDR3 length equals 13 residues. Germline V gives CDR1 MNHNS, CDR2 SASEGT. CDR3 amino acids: CASSREENQPQHF. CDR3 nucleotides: TGTGCCAGCAGCAGGGAGGAAAATCAGCCCCAGCATTTT.

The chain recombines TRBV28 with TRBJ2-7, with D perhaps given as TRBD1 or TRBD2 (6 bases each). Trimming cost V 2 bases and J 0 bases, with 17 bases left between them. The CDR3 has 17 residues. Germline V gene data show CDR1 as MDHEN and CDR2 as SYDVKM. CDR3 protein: CASSLRGARGNSYEQYF. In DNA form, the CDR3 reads TGTGCCAGCAGTTTAAGGGGGGCCCGGGGGAACTCCTACGAGCAGTACTTC.

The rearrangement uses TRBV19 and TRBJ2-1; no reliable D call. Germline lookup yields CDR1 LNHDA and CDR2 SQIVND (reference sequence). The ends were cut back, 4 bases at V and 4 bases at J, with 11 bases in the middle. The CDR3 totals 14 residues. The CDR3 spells CASSNIRAYNEQFF. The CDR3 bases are TGTGCCAGTAGTAATATCCGAGCTTACAATGAGCAGTTCTTC.

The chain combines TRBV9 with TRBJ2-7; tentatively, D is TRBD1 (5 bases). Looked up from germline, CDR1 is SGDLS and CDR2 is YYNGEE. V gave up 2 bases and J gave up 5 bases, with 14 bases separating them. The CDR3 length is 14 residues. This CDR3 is CASSVSGAHDEQYF. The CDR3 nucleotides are TGTGCCAGCAGCGTTTCTGGGGCGCATGACGAGCAGTACTTC.

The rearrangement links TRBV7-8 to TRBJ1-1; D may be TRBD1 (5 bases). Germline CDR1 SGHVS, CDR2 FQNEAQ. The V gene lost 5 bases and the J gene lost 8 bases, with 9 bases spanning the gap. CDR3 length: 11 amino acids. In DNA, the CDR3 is TGTGCCAGCAGCGCCGGGGCCGAAGCTTTCTTT. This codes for CASSAGAEAFF.

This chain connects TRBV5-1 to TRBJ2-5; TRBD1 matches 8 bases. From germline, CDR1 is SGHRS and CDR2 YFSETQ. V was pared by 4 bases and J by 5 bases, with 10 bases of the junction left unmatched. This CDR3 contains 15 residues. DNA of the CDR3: TGCGCCAGCAGCCGACAGGGGCTTGAAGCGGAGACCCAGTACTTC. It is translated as CASSRQGLEAETQYF.

CDR3 DNA: TGTGCCAGCAGTCCCGACGGACTCCTTTGGGATACGCAGTATTTT. Its translation: CASSPDGLLWDTQYF. This chain uses TRBV27 with TRBJ2-3, with D possibly matching TRBD2 (5 bases). V was clipped by 5 bases and J by 6 bases, with 18 bases between them. The germline CDR1 and CDR2 sequences are MNHEY and SMNVEV (reference sequence). The CDR3 contains 15 residues.

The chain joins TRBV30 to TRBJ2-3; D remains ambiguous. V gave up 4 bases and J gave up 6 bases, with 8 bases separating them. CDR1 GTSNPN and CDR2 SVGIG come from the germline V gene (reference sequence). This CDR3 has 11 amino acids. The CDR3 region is CAWTPDDTQYF. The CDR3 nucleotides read TGTGCCTGGACCCCAGACGATACGCAGTATTTT.

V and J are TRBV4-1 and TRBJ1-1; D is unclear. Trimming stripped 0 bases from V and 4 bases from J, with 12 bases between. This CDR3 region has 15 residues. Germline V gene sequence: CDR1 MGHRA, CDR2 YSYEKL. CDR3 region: CASSQDAGSATEAFF. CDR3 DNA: TGCGCCAGCAGCCAAGATGCGGGGTCGGCCACTGAAGCTTTCTTT.

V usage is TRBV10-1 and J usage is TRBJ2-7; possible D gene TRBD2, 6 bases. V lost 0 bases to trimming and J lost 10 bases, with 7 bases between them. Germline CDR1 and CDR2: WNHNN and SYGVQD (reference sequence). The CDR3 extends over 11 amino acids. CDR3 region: CASSESTSQYF. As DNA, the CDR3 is TGCGCCAGCAGTGAGTCTACTAGCCAGTACTTC.

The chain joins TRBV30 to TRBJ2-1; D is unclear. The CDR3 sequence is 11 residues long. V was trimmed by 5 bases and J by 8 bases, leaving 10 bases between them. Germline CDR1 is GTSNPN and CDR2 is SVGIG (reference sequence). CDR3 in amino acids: CAWLDGYEQFF. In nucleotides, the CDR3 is TGTGCCTGGCTGGATGGTTATGAGCAGTTCTTC.

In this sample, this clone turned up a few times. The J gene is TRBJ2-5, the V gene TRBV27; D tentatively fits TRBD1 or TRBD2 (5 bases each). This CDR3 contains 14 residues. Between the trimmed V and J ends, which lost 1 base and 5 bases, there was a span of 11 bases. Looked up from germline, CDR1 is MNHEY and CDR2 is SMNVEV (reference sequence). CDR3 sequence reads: CASSLFLGGETQYF. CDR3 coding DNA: TGTGCCAGCAGTTTATTTCTTGGGGGTGAGACCCAGTACTTC.

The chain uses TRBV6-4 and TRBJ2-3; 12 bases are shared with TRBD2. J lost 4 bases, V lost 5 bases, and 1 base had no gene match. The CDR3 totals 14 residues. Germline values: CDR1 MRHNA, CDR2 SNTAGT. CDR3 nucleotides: TGTGCCAGCAGTCTAGCGGGGGGGCCAGATACGCAGTATTTT. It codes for CASSLAGGPDTQYF.

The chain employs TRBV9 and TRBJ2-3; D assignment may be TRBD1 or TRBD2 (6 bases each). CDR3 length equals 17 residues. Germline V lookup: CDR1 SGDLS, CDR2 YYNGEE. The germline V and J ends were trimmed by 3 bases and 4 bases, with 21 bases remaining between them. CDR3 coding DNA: TGTGCCAGCAGCGCGGAAGGGGGGAGGAGCCTCCCAGATACGCAGTATTTT. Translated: CASSAEGGRSLPDTQYF.

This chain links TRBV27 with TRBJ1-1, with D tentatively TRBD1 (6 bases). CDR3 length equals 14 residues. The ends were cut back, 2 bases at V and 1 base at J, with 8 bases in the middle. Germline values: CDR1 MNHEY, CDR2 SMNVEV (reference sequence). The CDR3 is CASSLLQGNTEAFF. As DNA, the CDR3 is TGTGCCAGCAGTTTACTACAGGGGAACACTGAAGCTTTCTTT.

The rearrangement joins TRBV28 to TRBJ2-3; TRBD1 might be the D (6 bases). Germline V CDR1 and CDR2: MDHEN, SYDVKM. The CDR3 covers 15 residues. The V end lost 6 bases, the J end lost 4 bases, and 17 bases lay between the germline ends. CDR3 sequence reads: CASSLSTGFADTQYF. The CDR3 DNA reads TGTGCCAGCAGCCTATCAACAGGGTTTGCAGATACGCAGTATTTT.

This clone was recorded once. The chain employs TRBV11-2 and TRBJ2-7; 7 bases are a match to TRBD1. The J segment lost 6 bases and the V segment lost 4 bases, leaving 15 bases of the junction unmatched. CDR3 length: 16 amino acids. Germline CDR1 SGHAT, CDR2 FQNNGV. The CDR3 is CASSSRDSEQPREQYF. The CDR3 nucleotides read TGTGCCAGCAGCTCCCGGGACAGCGAACAACCTCGCGAGCAGTACTTC.

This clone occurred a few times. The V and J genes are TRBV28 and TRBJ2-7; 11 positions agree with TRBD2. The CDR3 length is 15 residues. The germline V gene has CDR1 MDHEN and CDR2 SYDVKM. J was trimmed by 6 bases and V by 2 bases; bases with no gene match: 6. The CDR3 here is CASSLAPSGRFEQYF. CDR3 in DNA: TGTGCCAGCAGTTTAGCGCCTAGCGGGAGGTTCGAGCAGTACTTC.